One sample yielded the 18 T cell receptor beta chains listed below, sequenced in a study of OX40 agonist ivuxolimab in advanced cancers. Libraries were prepared by immunoSEQ multiplex PCR; TCRdb keeps only in-frame clonotypes and omits some of them. This sample has 94,000 or so clones, with around 84% found just once. The specimen was CD4+ or CD8+ T cells sorted from blood, collected in a trial of the OX40 agonist ivuxolimab. All receptors come from an adult with an advanced solid tumor such as melanoma, head and neck, liver or kidney cancer.

The chain carries TRBV4-1 and TRBJ1-6; D gene uncertain. V was clipped by 4 bases and J by 7 bases, with 14 bases between them. There are 15 residues in the CDR3. Per the germline V gene, CDR1 is MGHRA and CDR2 is YSYEKL. The CDR3 protein is CASSPGRQNNSPLHF. CDR3 sequence (DNA): TGCGCCAGCAGCCCTGGACGACAAAACAATTCACCCCTCCACTTT.

The chain combines TRBV28 with TRBJ2-3; D uncertain. Trimming removed 5 bases at V and 5 bases at J, with 20 bases between. The CDR3 has 16 residues. Germline V gives CDR1 MDHEN, CDR2 SYDVKM. The CDR3 DNA follows: TGTGCCAGCAGTACCGCTACCGGGCCCTTGGGAGATACGCAGTATTTT. It translates to CASSTATGPLGDTQYF. Looking up the rest from reference TRBV28 and TRBJ2-3 gives the full variable domain: DVKVTQSSRYLVKRTGEKVFLECVQDMDHENMFWYRQDPGLGLRLIYFSYDVKMKEKGDIPEGYSVSREKKERFSLILESASTNQTSMYLCASSTATGPLGDTQYFGPGTRLTVL.

V is TRBV4-1 and J is TRBJ2-3, with 7 bases aligning to TRBD2. The germline CDR1 and CDR2 sequences are MGHRA and YSYEKL. The CDR3 totals 16 residues. V was pared by 0 bases and J by 3 bases, with 6 bases of the junction left unmatched. CDR3 in DNA: TGCGCCAGCAGCCAAGAGAGGTGGGGGGGAACAGATACGCAGTATTTT. Protein: CASSQERWGGTDTQYF.

The J gene is TRBJ2-2, the V gene TRBV28; either TRBD1 or TRBD2 may fit D (5 bases each). V was clipped by 8 bases and J by 2 bases, with 15 bases between them. This CDR3 is built from 15 residues. Germline V gene lookup returns CDR1 MDHEN and CDR2 SYDVKM. The CDR3 nucleotides are TGTGCCAGCCCAGCCGGGGCAGCTAACACCGGGGAGCTGTTTTTT. It codes for CASPAGAANTGELFF.

This clone was counted between two and nine times. This chain joins TRBV6-5 and TRBJ1-6, with D possibly TRBD1 on 6 matching bases. V was shortened by 6 bases and J by 7 bases, with 16 bases between the two germline ends. The length of the CDR3 is 15 residues. Germline V gene lookup returns CDR1 MNHEY and CDR2 SVGAGI. The CDR3 nucleotides are TGTGCCAGCAGGACGCCCAGGGGTCAGAATTCACCCCTCCACTTT. Encoded protein: CASRTPRGQNSPLHF.

V and J are TRBV5-6 and TRBJ2-7, with TRBD1 identical over 10 bases. CDR1 and CDR2 (germline): SGHDT, YYEEEE. This CDR3 contains 15 residues. V was pared by 4 bases and J by 5 bases, with 9 bases of the junction left unmatched. DNA of the CDR3: TGTGCCAGCAGCAGGATTCGGGACAGGGGACACGAGCAGTACTTC. Translation: CASSRIRDRGHEQYF.

This sequence joins TRBV4-1 and TRBJ1-5, with no clear D. The V and J ends lost 0 bases and 6 bases respectively, with 12 bases between them. In germline, CDR1 is MGHRA, CDR2 YSYEKL. The CDR3 length is 15 residues. The CDR3 nucleotides read TGCGCCAGCAGCCAAGATACTGCCGTTGGTCAGCCCCAGCATTTT. Its translation: CASSQDTAVGQPQHF.

The V call is TRBV7-2, the J call TRBJ1-3; D remains ambiguous. Trimming took off 3 bases at V and 2 bases at J, with 2 bases between the two ends. CDR1 is SGHTA and CDR2 is FQGNSA in the germline V gene. The CDR3 spans 12 residues. The CDR3 DNA reads TGTGCCAGCAGCTTTACTGGAAACACCATATATTTT. This translates into CASSFTGNTIYF. Using reference TRBV7-2 and TRBJ1-3 for the parts outside the CDR3, the full variable domain is GAGVSQSPSNKVTEKGKDVELRCDPISGHTALYWYRQSLGQGLEFLIYFQGNSAPDKSGLPSDRFSAERTGGSVSTLTIQRTQQEDSAVYLCASSFTGNTIYFGEGSWLTVV.

CDR3 protein: CASSPAGGENTGELFF. The CDR3 region has the DNA TGTGCCAGCTCACCAGCTGGGGGAGAAAACACCGGGGAGCTGTTTTTT. The chain has TRBV18 and TRBJ2-2; D is possibly TRBD1 or TRBD2 (5 bases each). This CDR3 region has 16 residues. V was pared by 2 bases and J by 2 bases, with 12 bases between. Germline V CDR1 and CDR2: KGHSH, LQKENI. The variable domain in full, completed from reference TRBV18 and TRBJ2-2, reads NAGVMQNPRHLVRRRGQEARLRCSPMKGHSHVYWYRQLPEEGLKFMVYLQKENIIDESGMPKERFSAEFPKEGPSILRIQQVVRGDSAAYFCASSPAGGENTGELFFGEGSRLTVL.

The gene calls are TRBV5-1 and TRBJ2-7; perhaps D is TRBD1 or TRBD2 (5 bases each). The V end was cut by 0 bases, the J end by 2 bases, with 9 bases between. The CDR3 length is 14 residues. Germline V gives CDR1 SGHRS, CDR2 YFSETQ. CDR3 in DNA: TGCGCCAGCAGCTTGGTGGTGGGACCCTACGAGCAGTACTTC. Its protein is CASSLVVGPYEQYF.

This clone was counted between two and nine times. The chain combines TRBV30 with TRBJ1-2, with 11 positions matching TRBD1. This CDR3 is built from 14 residues. CDR1 and CDR2 from the germline V gene are GTSNPN and SVGIG (reference sequence). Unmatched junction bases numbered 5, after V lost 2 bases and J lost 6 bases. The DNA for the CDR3 is TGTGCCTGGAGTCCGACGGGACAGGGGGATGGCTACACCTTC. Protein sequence: CAWSPTGQGDGYTF.

The rearrangement uses TRBV9 and TRBJ1-2; TRBD1 is a possible D gene (5 bases). The V and J ends lost 4 bases and 2 bases respectively, with 9 bases between them. The CDR3 has 13 amino acids. The germline V gene has CDR1 SGDLS and CDR2 YYNGEE. CDR3 loop: CASSTDTNYGYTF. CDR3 in DNA: TGTGCCAGCAGCACGGACACCAACTATGGCTACACCTTC.

The chain recombines TRBV18 with TRBJ2-7, with TRBD2 matching over 7 bases. J lost 3 bases, V lost 0 bases, and 2 bases had no gene match. The CDR3 sequence is 14 residues long. CDR1 and CDR2 from the germline V gene are KGHSH and LQKENI. The CDR3: CASSPPGLHYEQYV. In DNA form, the CDR3 reads TGTGCCAGCTCACCACCGGGACTACACTACGAGCAGTACGTC.

The chain carries TRBV7-2 and TRBJ2-5; perhaps TRBD2 as D (5 bases). Deletions cut 3 bases from V and 1 base from J, with 9 bases between. Per the germline V gene, CDR1 is SGHTA and CDR2 is FQGNSA. The CDR3 length is 14 residues. The CDR3 region is CASSFQGSQETQYF. The CDR3 nucleotides read TGTGCCAGCAGCTTTCAAGGGAGCCAAGAGACCCAGTACTTC.

The rearrangement links TRBV5-1 to TRBJ2-2; TRBD1 agrees at 11 bases. Germline CDR1 SGHRS, CDR2 YFSETQ. The CDR3 has 17 amino acids. With 3 bases clipped from V and 4 bases from J, the junction kept 8 bases outside the gene matches. CDR3 sequence reads: CASSSSSGTGGTGELFF. The CDR3, as DNA: TGCGCCAGCAGCTCGAGTTCCGGGACAGGGGGCACCGGGGAGCTGTTTTTT.

The rearrangement joins TRBV6-5 to TRBJ2-3, with D tentatively TRBD2 (7 bases). CDR1 and CDR2 from the germline V gene are MNHEY and SVGAGI. Trimming took off 0 bases at V and 5 bases at J, with 15 bases between the two ends. The length of the CDR3 is 16 residues. The CDR3 sequence is CASSYSSGGGGDTQYF. Written as DNA, the CDR3 is TGTGCCAGCAGTTACTCCTCGGGCGGGGGCGGAGATACGCAGTATTTT.

The chain has TRBV5-6 and TRBJ1-1; D not certain. Trimming took 4 bases from V and 7 from J, leaving 17 bases between them. Germline-derived CDR1 and CDR2 are SGHDT and YYEEEE. There are 14 residues in the CDR3. This CDR3 reads CASSPTLRDNEAFF. DNA of the CDR3: TGTGCCAGCAGCCCAACGCTCCGTGACAATGAAGCTTTCTTT.

This clone was counted once. The chain recombines TRBV18 with TRBJ2-5; perhaps TRBD1 as D (6 bases). Trimming took 2 bases from V and 2 from J, leaving 9 bases between them. CDR1 is KGHSH, CDR2 LQKENI, per germline. This CDR3 region has 14 residues. The CDR3 DNA reads as TGTGCCAGCTCACCAACAGGGCCTCAAGAGACCCAGTACTTC. It is translated as CASSPTGPQETQYF.